This T cell receptor beta chain is drawn from a study of T-cell reconstitution after alpha-beta-depleted transplantation in children. This CDR3 region has 18 residues. The V segment lost 2 bases and the J segment 2 bases; nucleotides outside the gene matches: 11. CDR1 MGHRA and CDR2 YSYEKL come from the germline V gene. A library of TCRbeta sequences, prepared with unique molecular identifiers, was generated. TCRdb re-derived calls from the PCR reads in MiXCR, one entry per CDR3 protein. This table holds about 400,000 distinct CDR3 sequences, 20% found once. The starting material was PBMCs from the stem cell graft donor, obtained from the stem cell graft. The source is a human donor who donated a stem cell graft to a child with acute myeloid leukemia. The chain combines TRBV4-1 with TRBJ2-2, with 7 bases matching TRBD2. The CDR3 is CASSQKASGTFNTGELFF. CDR3 coding DNA: TGCGCCAGCAGCCAAAAGGCGAGCGGGACTTTCAACACCGGGGAGCTGTTTTTT.